The next 32 T cell receptor beta chains were all read from a single sample in a study of siplizumab effects on memory and regulatory T cells. Generated by immunoSEQ multiplex PCR, the TCRdb table keeps only in-frame clones and is missing some. The sample records approximately 91,000 clones, approximately 95% being singletons. Sequencing input: CD8+ T cells sorted from blood. The receptors come from a human donor in good health.

This clone has more than one count but fewer than ten. J is TRBJ1-1 and V is TRBV9; D is unresolved. The CDR3 totals 13 residues. Trimming removed 0 bases from V and 0 bases from J, with 3 bases in between. CDR1 and CDR2 from the germline V gene are SGDLS and YYNGEE. The CDR3 sequence is CASSVDMNTEAFF. CDR3 nucleotide sequence: TGTGCCAGCAGCGTAGACATGAACACTGAAGCTTTCTTT.

The V and J genes are TRBV29-1 and TRBJ2-5; 9 bases align to TRBD1. Trimming cost V 0 bases and J 5 bases; bases outside gene matches: 10. The CDR3 has 16 residues. The germline CDR1 and CDR2 sequences are SQVTM and ANQGSEA. As DNA, the CDR3 is TGCAGCGTTGAAGATGGAACAGGGGGCTTTTCGGAGACCCAGTACTTC. Residues: CSVEDGTGGFSETQYF.

This clone showed up just once. The rearrangement joins TRBV7-8 to TRBJ2-3, with TRBD2 matching 10 bases. Per germline, CDR1 SGHVS and CDR2 FQNEAQ. CDR3 length: 20 amino acids. Trimming cost V 0 bases and J 3 bases; bases outside gene matches: 15. The DNA for the CDR3 is TGTGCCAGCAGCTTAGCGCCCCCCAAGGGACTAGCGAGGTCGACAGATACGCAGTATTTT. Encoded protein: CASSLAPPKGLARSTDTQYF. Complete variable domain (other parts from reference TRBV7-8 and TRBJ2-3): GAGVSQSPRYKVAKRGQDVALRCDPISGHVSLFWYQQALGQGPEFLTYFQNEAQLDKSGLPSDRFFAERPEGSVSTLKIQRTQQEDSAVYLCASSLAPPKGLARSTDTQYFGPGTRLTVL.

The rearrangement links TRBV4-1 to TRBJ2-2; weak D call: TRBD1 (5 bases). The CDR3 loop spans 16 amino acids. CDR1 is MGHRA and CDR2 is YSYEKL in the germline V gene. V gave up 0 bases and J gave up 3 bases, with 11 bases separating them. Here the CDR3 reads CASSQDRQFYTGELFF. CDR3 nucleotides: TGCGCCAGCAGCCAAGATCGACAGTTCTACACCGGGGAGCTGTTTTTT.

This chain joins TRBV4-1 and TRBJ2-5, with TRBD1 identical over 9 bases. CDR1 and CDR2 from the germline V gene are MGHRA and YSYEKL. V lost 1 base, J lost 4 bases, and 7 bases stayed unmatched. The CDR3 totals 16 residues. CDR3 DNA sequence: TGCGCCAGCAGCCAAGCGACGGGACAGGGAAGAGAGACCCAGTACTTC. Translation gives CASSQATGQGRETQYF.

The chain recombines TRBV7-9 with TRBJ2-5, with D hard to call. Germline assignment: CDR1 SEHNR and CDR2 FQNEAQ (reference sequence). The length of the CDR3 is 12 residues. V shed 5 bases and J shed 3 bases, with 7 bases lying between them. Here the CDR3 reads CASSDLKETQYF. The CDR3 DNA follows: TGTGCCAGCAGCGACCTGAAAGAGACCCAGTACTTC.

This clone was seen only once. The V gene is TRBV6-5, the J gene TRBJ1-5; D possibly corresponds to TRBD1 (5 bases). V lost 2 bases and J lost 7, with 9 bases in between. In germline, CDR1 is MNHEY, CDR2 SVGAGI. The CDR3 runs to 13 residues. DNA for the CDR3: TGTGCCAGCAGTTACAGTGGGGCACAGCCCCAGCATTTT. Amino acid sequence: CASSYSGAQPQHF.

The CDR3 is CASNQAGGWDTQYF. Written as DNA, the CDR3 is TGTGCCAGCAACCAAGCGGGAGGATGGGATACGCAGTATTTT. The J gene is TRBJ2-3, the V gene TRBV27, with 9 bases lining up with TRBD2. The CDR3 contains 14 residues. Germline lookup yields CDR1 MNHEY and CDR2 SMNVEV (reference sequence). The V gene end was trimmed by 7 bases and the J gene end by 6 bases; junction bases not matched to a gene: 8.

V and J are TRBV7-9 and TRBJ1-4; TRBD1 is a possible D gene (5 bases). The CDR3 contains 15 residues. Germline CDR1 reads SEHNR; CDR2 reads FQNEAQ (reference sequence). Trimming left V 0 bases short and J 7 bases short, with 12 bases between. The CDR3 region has the DNA TGTGCCAGCAGCTTAGCGCAAGCGGGGGGTGAAAAACTGTTTTTT. Translation gives CASSLAQAGGEKLFF.

The chain links TRBV11-2 to TRBJ2-3; 7 nucleotides match TRBD2. This CDR3 has 12 amino acids. Trimming took 5 bases from V and 13 from J; bases not matched to a gene: 9. Germline CDR1 is SGHAT and CDR2 is FQNNGV. CDR3 in DNA: TGTGCCAGCAGCCCCCGGAGGCGGGAGAAGTATTTT. Translation gives CASSPRRREKYF.

J is TRBJ2-7 and V is TRBV29-1; 15 nucleotides match TRBD2. This CDR3 spans 16 amino acids. Per germline, CDR1 SQVTM and CDR2 ANQGSEA. J gave up 2 bases and V 1 base, and 3 bases lay outside the gene matches. This chain's CDR3 is CSVEGGTSGGTYEQYF. The CDR3 DNA sequence: TGCAGCGTTGAAGGCGGGACTAGCGGGGGGACCTACGAGCAGTACTTC.

V is TRBV7-9 and J is TRBJ2-7, with 11 nucleotides matching TRBD2. CDR1 SEHNR and CDR2 FQNEAQ come from the germline V gene (reference sequence). The V segment lost 3 bases and the J segment 2 bases; nucleotides outside the gene matches: 3. CDR3 size: 15 residues. The CDR3 bases are TGTGCCAGCAGCTTTAGCGGGAGGGACACCTACGAGCAGTACTTC. Residues: CASSFSGRDTYEQYF.

This chain links TRBV25-1 with TRBJ2-5; the D call may be TRBD1 or TRBD2 (5 bases each). V dropped 2 bases and J dropped 2 bases, with 18 bases sitting between them. CDR1 and CDR2 from the germline V gene are MGHDK and SYGVNS. CDR3 size: 17 residues. CDR3 in amino acids: CASSERGRAFPQETQYF. CDR3 nucleotides: TGTGCCAGCAGTGAACGGGGCCGAGCCTTTCCGCAAGAGACCCAGTACTTC.

The chain uses TRBV2 and TRBJ1-5; no firm D call. Trimming pared 3 bases from V and 3 bases from J, leaving 6 bases between. The CDR3 length is 13 residues. CDR1 SNHLY and CDR2 FYNNEI come from the germline V gene. CDR3 protein: CASSDTVNQPQHF. The DNA for the CDR3 is TGTGCCAGCAGTGATACAGTCAATCAGCCCCAGCATTTT.

The chain has TRBV7-9 and TRBJ2-1, with 7 bases lining up with TRBD2. J lost 2 bases, V lost 6 bases, and 7 bases had no gene match. CDR1 and CDR2 (germline): SEHNR, FQNEAQ (reference sequence). The CDR3 consists of 15 residues. CDR3 in DNA: TGTGCCAGCAGGGGAGGGGTTCAAGCCTACAATGAGCAGTTCTTC. This gives the protein CASRGGVQAYNEQFF.

The V call is TRBV10-1, the J call TRBJ2-1; 12 positions match TRBD2. The CDR3 has 14 residues. Germline V gene data show CDR1 as WNHNN and CDR2 as SYGVQD (reference sequence). J lost 11 bases, V lost 2 bases, and 4 bases had no gene match. The chain's CDR3 is CASSEAGLAGKQFF. For the CDR3, the DNA is TGCGCCAGCAGTGAGGCTGGACTAGCGGGAAAGCAGTTCTTC.

The V gene is TRBV28, the J gene TRBJ2-1, with 7 nucleotides matching TRBD2. The germline V gene has CDR1 MDHEN and CDR2 SYDVKM. The CDR3 loop spans 18 amino acids. V shed 3 bases and J 10 bases; nucleotides not matched to a gene: 21. CDR3 residues: CASSFRVSRLAEQVEQFF. CDR3 coding DNA: TGTGCCAGCAGTTTCCGTGTATCGAGGCTAGCGGAGCAGGTCGAGCAGTTCTTC.

This clone occurred once. A junction boundary mismatches the germline segment, possibly from a read error. The chain joins TRBV11-2 to TRBJ2-7, with 9 bases aligning to TRBD1. The germline CDR1 and CDR2 sequences are SGHAT and FQNNGV. The CDR3 is made up of 15 amino acids. The CDR3 DNA sequence: TGTGCCAGCAGCCCACAGGGGGCGCTGGGGGACAACTCTAGATTC. Translated: CASSPQGALGDNSRF.

The rearrangement links TRBV5-4 to TRBJ2-5; D perhaps matches TRBD2 (7 bases). This CDR3 comprises 15 residues. Germline V CDR1 and CDR2: SGHNT, YYREEE (reference sequence). Between the trimmed V and J ends, which lost 0 bases and 3 bases, there was a span of 12 bases. The chain's CDR3 is CASSLVGGAKETQYF. The CDR3 coding sequence is TGTGCCAGCAGCTTGGTTGGGGGGGCTAAAGAGACCCAGTACTTC.

With regard to this clone: A far larger clone is just one base off, so this is likely a read error. The V call is TRBV4-1, the J call TRBJ1-5, with D unclear. CDR3 length: 15 amino acids. Trimming removed 5 bases from V and 7 bases from J, with 18 bases in between. CDR1 and CDR2 from the germline V gene are MGHRA and YSYEKL. CDR3 residues: CASSLTTASYQPQHF. In DNA, the CDR3 is TGCGCCAGCAGCTTGACTACAGCGAGTTACCAGCCCCAGCATTTT.

The rearrangement joins TRBV28 to TRBJ1-2, with a possible D match to TRBD1 (5 bases). Deletions cut 3 bases from V and 4 bases from J, with 12 bases between. This CDR3 has 14 amino acids. The germline V gene encodes CDR1 MDHEN and CDR2 SYDVKM. The CDR3 DNA reads TGTGCCAGCAGTTTTGGGGGGGAGGGCTATGGCTACACCTTC. This sequence encodes CASSFGGEGYGYTF.

The V and J genes are TRBV9 and TRBJ2-1; maybe TRBD2 (5 bases). Trimming removed 3 bases from V and 4 bases from J, with 14 bases in between. Germline CDR1 SGDLS, CDR2 YYNGEE. CDR3 length: 15 amino acids. The CDR3 sequence: CASSANWELYNEQFF. The DNA for the CDR3 is TGTGCCAGCAGCGCAAACTGGGAGCTTTACAATGAGCAGTTCTTC.

This clone was observed a handful of times. J is TRBJ1-3 and V is TRBV2; weak D call: TRBD1 (5 bases). Deletions cut 4 bases from V and 0 bases from J, with 7 bases between. From germline, CDR1 is SNHLY and CDR2 FYNNEI. CDR3 length: 14 amino acids. The CDR3 sequence is CASSAGPSGNTIYF. DNA of the CDR3: TGTGCCAGCAGTGCGGGGCCCTCTGGAAACACCATATATTTT.

The gene calls are TRBV27 and TRBJ1-1, with D unclear. The CDR3 consists of 16 residues. Germline-derived CDR1 and CDR2 are MNHEY and SMNVEV (reference sequence). Trimming removed 5 bases at V and 10 bases at J, with 26 bases between. The CDR3 region has the DNA TGTGCCAGCAGTCCTAGTGTGGACGACATTCGTGGTGCAGCTTTCTTT. It yields the protein CASSPSVDDIRGAAFF.

V gene TRBV14 combines with J gene TRBJ2-7; 9 bases are a match to TRBD2. Unmatched junction bases numbered 6, after V lost 1 base and J lost 2 bases. The CDR3 consists of 16 residues. Looked up from germline, CDR1 is SGHDN and CDR2 is FVKESK. The CDR3 DNA sequence: TGTGCCAGCAGCCAAGCATATTCTAGCGGGACCTACGAGCAGTACTTC. Translated, it gives CASSQAYSSGTYEQYF.

The rearrangement uses TRBV7-9 and TRBJ2-7, with 8 bases fitting TRBD1. The V gene's germline CDR1 is SEHNR and CDR2 FQNEAQ (reference sequence). Germline trimming cut 5 bases from V and 3 bases from J; bases unmatched to any gene: 6. CDR3 length equals 14 residues. This CDR3 is CASSQRQGFYEQYF. DNA for the CDR3: TGTGCCAGCAGCCAGAGACAGGGGTTCTACGAGCAGTACTTC.

J is TRBJ2-7 and V is TRBV6-5; 8 bases are a match to TRBD1. With 6 bases clipped from V and 3 bases from J, the junction kept 7 bases outside the gene matches. CDR1 is MNHEY and CDR2 is SVGAGI in the germline V gene. The CDR3 spans 14 residues. The CDR3 reads CASSLGQGFYEQYF. The CDR3 DNA reads TGTGCCAGCAGCCTTGGACAGGGCTTCTACGAGCAGTACTTC.

The CDR3 is CASSVSGYNEQFF. As DNA, the CDR3 is TGCGCCAGCAGTGTCTCGGGCTACAATGAGCAGTTCTTC. The J gene is TRBJ2-1, the V gene TRBV10-2, with D unresolved. Per the germline V gene, CDR1 is WSHSY and CDR2 is SAAADI. CDR3 length: 13 amino acids. V lost 4 bases and J lost 3, with 7 bases in between.

This clone occurred once. The rearrangement joins TRBV6-5 to TRBJ1-2, with 10 bases identical to TRBD1. The germline gives CDR1 MNHEY, CDR2 SVGAGI. Trimming cost V 10 bases and J 6 bases; bases outside gene matches: 8. This CDR3 has 13 amino acids. The CDR3 coding sequence is TGTGCCACACTCGGACAGGGGGGGCATGGCTACACCTTC. Amino acids: CATLGQGGHGYTF.

CDR3 region: CASSLSGDTQYF. The CDR3 DNA sequence: TGTGCCAGCAGTTTATCGGGGGATACGCAGTATTTT. The genes are TRBV27 and TRBJ2-3; D is unclear. Germline V lookup: CDR1 MNHEY, CDR2 SMNVEV (reference sequence). V was trimmed by 0 bases and J by 6 bases, leaving 4 bases between them. This CDR3 is 12 amino acids long.

In its sample, this clone was seen once. The chain links TRBV6-4 to TRBJ2-1, with TRBD2 matching 11 bases. This CDR3 comprises 16 residues. Trimming took 0 bases from V and 6 from J; bases not matched to a gene: 4. CDR1 is MRHNA and CDR2 is SNTAGT in the germline V gene. The CDR3 loop is CASSDSTSGRGNEQFF. The DNA of the CDR3 is TGTGCCAGCAGTGACTCCACTAGCGGGAGAGGCAATGAGCAGTTCTTC.

The J gene is TRBJ2-3, the V gene TRBV6-5; D call uncertain. The CDR3 covers 15 residues. The V gene's germline CDR1 is MNHEY and CDR2 SVGAGI. Trimming shortened V by 5 bases and J by 6 bases, and 18 bases separated the two germline ends. CDR3 protein: CASSPTRVGEDTQYF. CDR3 bases: TGTGCCAGCAGTCCGACAAGGGTCGGCGAGGATACGCAGTATTTT.